The 6 T cell receptor beta chains presented below share a single source sample, sequenced in a study of blood T cell repertoires in COVID-19. Produced via immunoSEQ multiplex PCR; TCRdb's table is partial and in-frame only. Among approximately 94,000 clones listed, 88% were seen once. Material: peripheral blood. Source of these receptors: a woman aged 70-85 years with acute or convalescent COVID-19.

The chain joins TRBV5-1 to TRBJ1-1, with D perhaps matching TRBD1 (5 bases). Germline V gene sequence: CDR1 SGHRS, CDR2 YFSETQ. This CDR3 is built from 11 residues. Trimming removed 2 bases from V and 11 bases from J, with 10 bases in between. DNA for the CDR3: TGCGCCAGCAGCTTTGGAGGGGATGCTTTCTTT. Amino acid sequence: CASSFGGDAFF.

The rearrangement links TRBV7-9 to TRBJ2-5; no definite D call. V was clipped by 4 bases and J by 2 bases, with 11 bases between them. This CDR3 is built from 14 residues. Germline CDR1 and CDR2: SEHNR and FQNEAQ (reference sequence). CDR3 nucleotide sequence: TGTGCCAGCAGCTCCATAGCTAAACAAGAGACCCAGTACTTC. Translating gives CASSSIAKQETQYF.

With regard to this clone: A junction boundary mismatches the germline segment, possibly from a read error. The chain has TRBV5-8 and TRBJ1-2, with D tentatively TRBD1 (5 bases). This CDR3 spans 13 amino acids. The V gene's germline CDR1 is SGHTS and CDR2 YDEGEE. The CDR3 DNA is TGTGCCAGCAGCGTGGGGCTCAATTTTTTCTTACCCTTC. It codes for CASSVGLNFFLPF.

This chain joins TRBV28 and TRBJ1-1; TRBD1 might be the D (5 bases). Trimming shortened V by 6 bases and J by 6 bases, and 14 bases separated the two germline ends. Germline values: CDR1 MDHEN, CDR2 SYDVKM. The CDR3 runs 13 residues. The DNA of the CDR3 is TGTGCCAGCAGGGGGGGGAGGGTACCTGAAGCTTTCTTT. Amino acids: CASRGGRVPEAFF.

CDR3 sequence (DNA): TGTGCCAGCACTCAGACGACAGGGTCGTACCAAGAGACCCAGTACTTC. Encoded protein: CASTQTTGSYQETQYF. J is TRBJ2-5 and V is TRBV7-6; TRBD1 matches at 7 bases. Trimming took 7 bases from V and 0 from J; bases not matched to a gene: 11. The germline gives CDR1 SGHVS, CDR2 FNYEAQ. The CDR3 is 16 residues long. Full variable domain (missing parts from reference TRBV7-6 and TRBJ2-5): GAGVSQSPRYKVTKRGQDVALRCDPISGHVSLYWYRQALGQGPEFLTYFNYEAQQDKSGLPNDRFSAERPEGSISTLTIQRTEQRDSAMYRCASTQTTGSYQETQYFGPGTRLLVL.

The J gene is TRBJ2-2, the V gene TRBV19; no reliable D call. V lost 8 bases, J lost 4 bases, and 8 bases lay in between. The CDR3 spans 12 residues. From germline, CDR1 is LNHDA and CDR2 SQIVND (reference sequence). The CDR3 DNA follows: TGTGCCAGTTTCGTCGGCACCGGGGAGCTGTTTTTT. Amino acids: CASFVGTGELFF.